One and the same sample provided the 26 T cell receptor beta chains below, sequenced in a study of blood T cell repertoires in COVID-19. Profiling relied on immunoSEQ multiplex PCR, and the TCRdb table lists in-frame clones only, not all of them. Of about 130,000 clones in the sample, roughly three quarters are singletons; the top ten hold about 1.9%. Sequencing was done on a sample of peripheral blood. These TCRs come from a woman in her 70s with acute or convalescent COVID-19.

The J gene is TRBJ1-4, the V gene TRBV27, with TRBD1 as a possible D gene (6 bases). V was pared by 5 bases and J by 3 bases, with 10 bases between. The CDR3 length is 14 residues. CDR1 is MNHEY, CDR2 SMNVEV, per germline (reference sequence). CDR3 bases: TGTGCCAGCAGTCGCGGACAGTCTAATGAAAAACTGTTTTTT. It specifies CASSRGQSNEKLFF.

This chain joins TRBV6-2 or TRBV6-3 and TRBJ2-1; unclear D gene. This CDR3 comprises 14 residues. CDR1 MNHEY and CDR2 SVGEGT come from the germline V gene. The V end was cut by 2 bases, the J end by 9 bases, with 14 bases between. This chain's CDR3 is CASSYGLGETEQFF. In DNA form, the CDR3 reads TGTGCCAGCAGTTACGGGTTAGGAGAAACTGAGCAGTTCTTC.

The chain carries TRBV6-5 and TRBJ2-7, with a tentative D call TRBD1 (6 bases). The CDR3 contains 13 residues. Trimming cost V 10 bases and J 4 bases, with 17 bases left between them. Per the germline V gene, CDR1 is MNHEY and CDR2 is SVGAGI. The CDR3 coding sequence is TGTGCCATCAACCCAGGGGATAAGTACGAGCAGTACTTC. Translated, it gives CAINPGDKYEQYF.

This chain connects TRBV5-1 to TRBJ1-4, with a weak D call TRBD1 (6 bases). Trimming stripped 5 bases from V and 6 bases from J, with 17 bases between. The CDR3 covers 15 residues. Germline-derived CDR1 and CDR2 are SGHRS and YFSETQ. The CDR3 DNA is TGCGCCAGCAGGACAGGCGTATACGACCATGAAAAACTGTTTTTT. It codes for CASRTGVYDHEKLFF.

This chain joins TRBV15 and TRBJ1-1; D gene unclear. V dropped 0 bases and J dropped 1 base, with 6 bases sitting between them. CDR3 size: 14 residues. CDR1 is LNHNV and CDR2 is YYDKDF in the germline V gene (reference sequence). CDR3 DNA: TGTGCCACCAGCAGAGACGGGAAGAACACTGAAGCTTTCTTT. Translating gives CATSRDGKNTEAFF.

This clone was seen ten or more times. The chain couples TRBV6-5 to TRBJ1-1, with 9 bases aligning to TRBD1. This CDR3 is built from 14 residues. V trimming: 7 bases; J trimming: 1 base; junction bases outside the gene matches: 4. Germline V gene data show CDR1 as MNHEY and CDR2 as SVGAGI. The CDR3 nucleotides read TGTGCCAGCAAGATGGGACAGGGGAACACTGAAGCTTTCTTT. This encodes CASKMGQGNTEAFF.

Written as DNA, the CDR3 is TGCAGCGTTGAAGTAAGGGGATCAACCTACGAGCAGTACTTC. Protein: CSVEVRGSTYEQYF. The chain carries TRBV29-1 and TRBJ2-7; D may be TRBD1 (5 bases). V shed 1 base and J shed 2 bases, with 12 bases lying between them. Germline-derived CDR1 and CDR2 are SQVTM and ANQGSEA. This CDR3 is built from 14 residues.

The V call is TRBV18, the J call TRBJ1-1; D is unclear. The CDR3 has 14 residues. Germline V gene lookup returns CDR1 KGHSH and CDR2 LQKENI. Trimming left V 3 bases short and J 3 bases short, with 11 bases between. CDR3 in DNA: TGTGCCAGCTCACCCGAGTGGGGAGACACTGAAGCTTTCTTT. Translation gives CASSPEWGDTEAFF.

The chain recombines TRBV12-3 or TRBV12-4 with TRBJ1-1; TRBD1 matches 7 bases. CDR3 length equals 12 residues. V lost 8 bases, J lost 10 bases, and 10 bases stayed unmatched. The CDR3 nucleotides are TGTGCCAGCCGGACAGGCTTCCGACGAGCTTTCTTT. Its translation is CASRTGFRRAFF.

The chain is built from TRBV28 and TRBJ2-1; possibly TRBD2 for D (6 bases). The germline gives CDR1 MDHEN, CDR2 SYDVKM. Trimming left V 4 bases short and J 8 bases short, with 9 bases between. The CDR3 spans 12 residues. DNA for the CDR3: TGTGCCAGCAGTTCTAGCGTCGATGAGCAGTTCTTC. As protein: CASSSSVDEQFF. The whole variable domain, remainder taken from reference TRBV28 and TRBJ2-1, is DVKVTQSSRYLVKRTGEKVFLECVQDMDHENMFWYRQDPGLGLRLIYFSYDVKMKEKGDIPEGYSVSREKKERFSLILESASTNQTSMYLCASSSSVDEQFFGPGTRLTVL.

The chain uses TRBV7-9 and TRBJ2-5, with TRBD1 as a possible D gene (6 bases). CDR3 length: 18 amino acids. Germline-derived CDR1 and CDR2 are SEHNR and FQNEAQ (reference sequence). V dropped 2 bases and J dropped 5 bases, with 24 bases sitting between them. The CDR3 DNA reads TGTGCCAGCAGCTTACCTCGGAGGACAGCCAAAGAGAGGGAGACCCAGTACTTC. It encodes CASSLPRRTAKERETQYF. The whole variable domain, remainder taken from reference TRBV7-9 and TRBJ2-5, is DTGVSQNPRHKITKRGQNVTFRCDPISEHNRLYWYRQTLGQGPEFLTYFQNEAQLEKSRLLSDRFSAERPKGSFSTLEIQRTEQGDSAMYLCASSLPRRTAKERETQYFGPGTRLLVL.

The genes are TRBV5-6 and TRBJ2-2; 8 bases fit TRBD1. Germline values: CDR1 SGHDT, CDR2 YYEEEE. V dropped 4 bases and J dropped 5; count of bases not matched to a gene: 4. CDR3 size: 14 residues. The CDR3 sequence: CASSRGTGTGELFF. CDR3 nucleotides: TGTGCCAGCAGCCGCGGGACAGGTACCGGGGAGCTGTTTTTT.

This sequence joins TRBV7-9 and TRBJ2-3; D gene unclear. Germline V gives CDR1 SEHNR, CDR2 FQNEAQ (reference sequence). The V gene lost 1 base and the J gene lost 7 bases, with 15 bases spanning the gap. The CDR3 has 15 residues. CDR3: CASSLVAGFRHTQYF. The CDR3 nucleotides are TGTGCCAGCAGCTTAGTAGCTGGCTTCCGCCATACGCAGTATTTT. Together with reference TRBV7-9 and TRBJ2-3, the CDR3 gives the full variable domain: DTGVSQNPRHKITKRGQNVTFRCDPISEHNRLYWYRQTLGQGPEFLTYFQNEAQLEKSRLLSDRFSAERPKGSFSTLEIQRTEQGDSAMYLCASSLVAGFRHTQYFGPGTRLTVL.

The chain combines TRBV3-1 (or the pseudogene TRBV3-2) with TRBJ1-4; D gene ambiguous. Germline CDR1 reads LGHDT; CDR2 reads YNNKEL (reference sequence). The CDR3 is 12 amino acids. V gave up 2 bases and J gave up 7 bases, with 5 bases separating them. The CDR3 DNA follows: TGTGCCAGCAGCCAAAGAGGTGAAAAACTGTTTTTT. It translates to CASSQRGEKLFF.

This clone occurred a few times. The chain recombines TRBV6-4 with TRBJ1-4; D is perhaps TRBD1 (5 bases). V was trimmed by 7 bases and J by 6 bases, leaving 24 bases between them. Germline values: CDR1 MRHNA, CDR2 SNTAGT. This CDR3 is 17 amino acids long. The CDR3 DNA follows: TGTGCCAGCACCCACATCAAGTCCCGCGGAGGGGATGAAAAACTGTTTTTT. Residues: CASTHIKSRGGDEKLFF.

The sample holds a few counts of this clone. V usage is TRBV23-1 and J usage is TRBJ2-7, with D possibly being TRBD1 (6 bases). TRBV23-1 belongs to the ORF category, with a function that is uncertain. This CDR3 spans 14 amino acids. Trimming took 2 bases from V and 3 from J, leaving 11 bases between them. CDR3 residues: CASSQKQGSYEQYF. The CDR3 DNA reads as TGCGCCAGCAGTCAAAAGCAGGGGAGCTACGAGCAGTACTTC.

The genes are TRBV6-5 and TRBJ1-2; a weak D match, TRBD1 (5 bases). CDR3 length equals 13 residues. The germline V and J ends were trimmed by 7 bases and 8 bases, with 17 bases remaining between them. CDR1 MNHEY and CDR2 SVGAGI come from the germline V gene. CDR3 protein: CASTQGGHGGYTF. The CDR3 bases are TGTGCCAGCACCCAGGGAGGCCATGGAGGCTACACCTTC.

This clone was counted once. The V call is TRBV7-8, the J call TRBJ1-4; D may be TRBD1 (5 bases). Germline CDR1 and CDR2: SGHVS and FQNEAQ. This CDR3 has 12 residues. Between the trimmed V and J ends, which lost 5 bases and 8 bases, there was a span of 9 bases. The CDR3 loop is CASSGGEEKLFF. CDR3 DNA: TGTGCCAGCAGCGGGGGGGAGGAAAAACTGTTTTTT.

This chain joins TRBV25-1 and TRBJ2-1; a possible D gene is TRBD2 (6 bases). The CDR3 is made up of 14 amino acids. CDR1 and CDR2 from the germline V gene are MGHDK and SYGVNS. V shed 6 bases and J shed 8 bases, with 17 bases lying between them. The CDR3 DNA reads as TGTGCCAGCAGCCTCCTCACCGGGAGTGATGAGCAGTTCTTC. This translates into CASSLLTGSDEQFF.

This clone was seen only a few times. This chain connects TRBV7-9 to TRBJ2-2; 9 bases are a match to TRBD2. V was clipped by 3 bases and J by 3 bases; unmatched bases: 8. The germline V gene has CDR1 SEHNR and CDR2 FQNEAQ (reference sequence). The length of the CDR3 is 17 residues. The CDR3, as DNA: TGTGCCAGCAGCTTTTACGGCGGGAGGGCCCACACCGGGGAGCTGTTTTTT. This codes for CASSFYGGRAHTGELFF.

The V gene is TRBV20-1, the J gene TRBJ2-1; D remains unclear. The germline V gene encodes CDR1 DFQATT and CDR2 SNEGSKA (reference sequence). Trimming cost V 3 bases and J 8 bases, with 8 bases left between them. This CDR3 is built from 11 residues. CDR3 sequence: CSASRLYEQFF. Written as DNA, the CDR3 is TGCAGTGCTAGTCGTCTTTATGAGCAGTTCTTC.

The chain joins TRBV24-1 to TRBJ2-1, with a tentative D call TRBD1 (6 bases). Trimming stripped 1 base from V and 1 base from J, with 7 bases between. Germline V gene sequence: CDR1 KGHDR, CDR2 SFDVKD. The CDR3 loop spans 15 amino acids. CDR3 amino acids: CATSDFRGSYNEQFF. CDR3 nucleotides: TGTGCCACCAGTGATTTTAGGGGGTCCTACAATGAGCAGTTCTTC.

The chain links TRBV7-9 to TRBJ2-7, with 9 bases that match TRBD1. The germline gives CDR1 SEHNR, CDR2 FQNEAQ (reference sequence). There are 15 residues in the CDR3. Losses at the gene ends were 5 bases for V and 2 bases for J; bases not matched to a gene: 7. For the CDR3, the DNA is TGTGCCAGCAGCGCTCCGGGACAGGGAGCCTACGAGCAGTACTTC. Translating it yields CASSAPGQGAYEQYF. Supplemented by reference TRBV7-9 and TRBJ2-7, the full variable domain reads DTGVSQNPRHKITKRGQNVTFRCDPISEHNRLYWYRQTLGQGPEFLTYFQNEAQLEKSRLLSDRFSAERPKGSFSTLEIQRTEQGDSAMYLCASSAPGQGAYEQYFGPGTRLTVT.

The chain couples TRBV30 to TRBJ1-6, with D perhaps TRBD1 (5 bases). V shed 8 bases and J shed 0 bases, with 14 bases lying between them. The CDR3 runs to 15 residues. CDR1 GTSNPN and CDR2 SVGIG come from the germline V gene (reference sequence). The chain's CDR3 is CAGGSTSSYNSPLHF. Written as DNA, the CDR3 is TGTGCCGGGGGATCGACAAGCTCCTATAATTCACCCCTCCACTTT.

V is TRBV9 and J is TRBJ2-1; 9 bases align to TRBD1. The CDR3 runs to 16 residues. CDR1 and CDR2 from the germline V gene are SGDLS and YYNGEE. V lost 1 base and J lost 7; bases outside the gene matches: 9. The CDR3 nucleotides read TGTGCCAGCAGCGTATCACTCGGACAGGGGATGAATGAGCAGTTCTTC. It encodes CASSVSLGQGMNEQFF.

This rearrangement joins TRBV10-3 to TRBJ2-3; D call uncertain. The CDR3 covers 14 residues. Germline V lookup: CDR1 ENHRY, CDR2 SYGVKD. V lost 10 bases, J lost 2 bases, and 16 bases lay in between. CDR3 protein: CATRGQRSTDTQYF. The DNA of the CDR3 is TGTGCCACCCGAGGCCAGCGTTCCACAGATACGCAGTATTTT.